This T cell receptor beta chain was captured in a study of resident and recirculating memory T cells in vitiligo. Only in-frame clones appear in the TCRdb table, and some are missing; sequencing was by immunoSEQ multiplex PCR. The data contain about 42,000 clones, 85% to 95% of them singletons. Patients had received no treatment within the previous three months. The sequence came from a male donor with vitiligo. Sequencing was performed on blood.

Written as DNA, the CDR3 is TGCGCCAGCAGCCCAGAGGCGGGGTCGACCTACGAGCAGTACTTC. Residues: CASSPEAGSTYEQYF. This chain links TRBV5-1 with TRBJ2-7; D possibly corresponds to TRBD2 (6 bases). The CDR3 totals 15 residues. Deletions cut 4 bases from V and 2 bases from J, with 16 bases between. Germline V gene data show CDR1 as SGHRS and CDR2 as YFSETQ.